This T cell receptor (beta chain) appears in the sequencing data of a study of T-cell memory formation after mild COVID-19 (TCRdb year 2021). A note on the overall study: Most TCR sequence clusters were specific to one of the two donors. The cohort comprised two young, previously healthy adult volunteers, one female and one male. T-cell clones expanding and contracting after mild COVID-19 in a couple of donors were tracked by longitudinal TCRalpha and TCRbeta repertoire sequencing. Points the paper makes about the study in general: Some responding clones were detected in pre-infection memory, suggesting pre-existing cross-reactive memory T cells joined the SARS-CoV-2 response. Whether the second-wave clones peaking on day 37 were SARS-CoV-2 specific was not confirmed. Contracting CD4+ clones turned up mainly in the CM and EM memory subsets, whereas EMRA was where CD8+ clones were enriched. Clones contracting from day 15 to 85 had balanced CD4/CD8 phenotypes, while a second wave expanding from day 15 to 37 was biased towards CD4+. The study included only a couple of mild cases, and larger cohorts that include severe cases with pre-infection samples were judged to be necessary.

From the germline V gene (reference sequence), CDR1 is DFQATT and CDR2 is SNEGSKA. Spanning cysteine to phenylalanine, the CDR3 consists of 14 amino acids. Of all the DNA, just the CDR3 is kept, 42 bases in frame from base 1. V was cut back by 6 bases and J by 0 bases, leaving a gap of 9 bases between them. TCRdb lists the instrument as Illumina NovaSeq 6000. TCRalpha and TCRbeta cDNA libraries were built by 5'RACE with constant-segment primers, adding sample barcodes and unique molecular identifiers. RNA was extracted from every sample with Trizol reagent. Library amplification was performed in two PCR steps, and a second sample barcode and Illumina TruSeq adapters were introduced in the second step. Libraries were sequenced on an Illumina NovaSeq with 2 x 150 bp paired-end reads. Per the source publication's procedure: With migec v1.2.7, reads were demultiplexed and then collapsed into UMI-guided consensus sequences. With mixcr v2.1.11, UMI consensuses were aligned to TRA and TRB V and J templates and assembled into clonotypes. A clonotype was counted as expanded or contracted only when both edgeR and NoisET called the clonotype significant, with the noise models trained on biological replicates. For edgeR calls, the thresholds were a false discovery rate-adjusted p below 0.01 and a log2 fold-change of 1. As an exploratory analysis of dynamics, PCA with hierarchical clustering was applied to max-normalized trajectories of the 1000 most abundant clonotypes. Separately sequenced CD4+ and CD8+ repertoires were used to assign the CD4 or CD8 phenotype of responding clones. TCRdb passed the public sequencing reads through fastp at Q25 and MiXCR, retaining productive beta sequences. Each record represents a unique CDR3 protein, reported with the most common genes and DNA among its rows. The V and J calls and clone size come from TCRdb's table, not from the authors' own analysis. The sample table shows approximately 35,000 distinct CDR3 sequences, and 20% to 25% are seen once. 1.5% of the sample is in the top ten clones.

This clonotype showed up many times. Its antigen is unknown. No quality values exist for individual bases; no much larger clone is one base distant. Ficoll-Paque density gradient centrifugation was the method used to isolate PBMCs. The rearranged segments are TRBV20-1 and TRBJ2-6; the D segment cannot be called with confidence. Sequenced material: PBMCs or a T cell subset sorted from them (not recorded which). This TCR derives from an adult who had mild COVID-19 (a few samples of this study predate the infection). The sample titles of this study are shuffled in the database, so cell type and time point are left out. The CDR3 has the sequence CSAQPGSGANVLTF. The DNA sequence reads TGCAGTGCCCAACCTGGCTCTGGGGCCAACGTCCTGACTTTC.